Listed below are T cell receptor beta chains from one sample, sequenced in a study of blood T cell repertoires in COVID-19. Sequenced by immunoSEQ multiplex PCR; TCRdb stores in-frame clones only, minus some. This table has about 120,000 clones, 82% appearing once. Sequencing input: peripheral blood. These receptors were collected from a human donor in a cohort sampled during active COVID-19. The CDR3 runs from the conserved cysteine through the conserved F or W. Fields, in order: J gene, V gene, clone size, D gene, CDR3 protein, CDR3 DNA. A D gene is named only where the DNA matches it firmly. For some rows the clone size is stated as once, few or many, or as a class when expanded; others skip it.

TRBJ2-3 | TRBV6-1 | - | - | CASSEIVLTDTQYF | TGTGCCAGCAGTGAGATAGTGCTCACAGATACGCAGTATTTT
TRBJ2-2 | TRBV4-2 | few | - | CASRGQGGAGELFF | TGTGCCAGCAGAGGACAGGGAGGGGCCGGGGAGCTGTTTTTT
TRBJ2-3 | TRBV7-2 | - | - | CASTSAARTDTQYF | TGTGCCAGCACCTCGGCAGCGCGCACAGATACGCAGTATTTT
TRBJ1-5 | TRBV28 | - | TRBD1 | CASSQPIDRAGNQPQHF | TGTGCCAGCAGTCAACCGATCGACAGGGCTGGCAATCAGCCCCAGCATTTT
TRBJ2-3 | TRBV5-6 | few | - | CASSETRGPGADTQYF | TGTGCCAGCAGCGAAACGCGGGGGCCGGGAGCAGATACGCAGTATTTT
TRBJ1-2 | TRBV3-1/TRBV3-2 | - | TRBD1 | CASSQGGQGVRWYGYTF | TGTGCCAGCAGCCAAGGGGGACAGGGGGTTAGGTGGTATGGCTACACCTTC
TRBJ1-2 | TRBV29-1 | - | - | CSVEEDSPNYGYTF | TGCAGCGTTGAAGAAGACAGTCCTAACTATGGCTACACCTTC
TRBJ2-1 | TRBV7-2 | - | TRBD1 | CASSPDRGLNNEQFF | TGTGCCAGCAGCCCGGACAGGGGGCTCAACAATGAGCAGTTCTTC
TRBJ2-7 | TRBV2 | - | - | CASSELYEQYF | TGTGCCAGCAGTGAACTCTACGAGCAGTACTTC
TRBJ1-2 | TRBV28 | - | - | CASSSLDGYTF | TGTGCCAGCAGTTCCTTAGATGGCTACACCTTC
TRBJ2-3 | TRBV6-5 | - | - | CASSSVLTTTDTQYF | TGTGCCAGCAGTTCAGTTCTCACTACCACAGATACGCAGTATTTT
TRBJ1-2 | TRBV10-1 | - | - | CASSEAIGTYGYTF | TGCGCCAGCAGTGAGGCTATCGGTACCTATGGCTACACCTTC
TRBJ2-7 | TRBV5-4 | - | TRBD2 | CASSLGSGGTSYEQYF | TGTGCCAGCAGCTTGGGTAGCGGGGGGACCTCCTACGAGCAGTACTTC
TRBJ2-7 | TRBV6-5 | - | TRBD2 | CASSYTGGREQYF | TGTGCCAGCAGTTACACGGGGGGTCGCGAGCAGTACTTC
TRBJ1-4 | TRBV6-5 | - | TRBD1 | CASSYGRDRGREKLFF | TGTGCCAGCAGTTACGGGAGGGACAGGGGGCGGGAAAAACTGTTTTTT
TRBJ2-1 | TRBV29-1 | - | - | CSGNSASISSYNEQFF | TGCAGCGGAAACTCTGCTAGCATTAGCTCCTACAATGAGCAGTTCTTC
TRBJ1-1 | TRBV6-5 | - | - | CASRFGANTEAFF | TGTGCCAGCAGGTTCGGTGCGAACACTGAAGCTTTCTTT
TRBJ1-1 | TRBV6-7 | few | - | CASSYSGRDLTEAFF | TGTGCCAGCAGTTACTCGGGGAGGGATCTCACTGAAGCTTTCTTT
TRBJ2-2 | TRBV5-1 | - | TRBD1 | CASSLEGADTGELFF | TGCGCCAGCAGCTTGGAGGGGGCAGACACCGGGGAGCTGTTTTTT
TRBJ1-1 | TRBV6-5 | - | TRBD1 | CASSSRRTGGLTEAFF | TGTGCCAGCAGTTCCCGACGGACAGGGGGGTTAACTGAAGCTTTCTTT
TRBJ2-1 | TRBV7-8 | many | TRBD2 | CASSLEAGGEYNEQFF | TGTGCCAGCAGCTTAGAGGCGGGGGGGGAATACAATGAGCAGTTCTTC
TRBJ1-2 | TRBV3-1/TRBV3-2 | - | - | CASSLAEGRRYTF | TGTGCCAGCAGCCTGGCGGAGGGACGCCGCTACACCTTC
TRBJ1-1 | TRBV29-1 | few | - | CSAKTGMDTEAFF | TGCAGCGCTAAGACAGGAATGGACACTGAAGCTTTCTTT
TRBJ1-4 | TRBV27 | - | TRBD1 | CASSSPDRGNEKLFF | TGTGCCAGCAGTTCGCCCGACAGGGGCAATGAAAAACTGTTTTTT
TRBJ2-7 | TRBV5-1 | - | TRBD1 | CASSSTGDPYEQYF | TGCGCCAGCAGCTCTACAGGGGACCCCTACGAGCAGTACTTC
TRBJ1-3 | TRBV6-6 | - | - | CASSFDRSYSGNTIYF | TGTGCCAGCAGTTTCGACAGGAGTTACTCTGGAAACACCATATATTTT
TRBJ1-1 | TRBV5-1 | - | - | CASSLGQMNTEAFF | TGCGCCAGCAGCCTGGGACAAATGAACACTGAAGCTTTCTTT
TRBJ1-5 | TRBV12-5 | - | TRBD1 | CASGAGGRQPQHF | TGTGCTAGTGGTGCAGGGGGGCGGCAGCCCCAGCATTTT
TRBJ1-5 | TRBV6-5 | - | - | CASSYSGGSNQPQHF | TGTGCCAGCAGTTACTCGGGGGGTAGCAATCAGCCCCAGCATTTT
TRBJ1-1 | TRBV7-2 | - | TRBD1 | CASSLPGGYTEAFF | TGTGCCAGCAGCTTACCAGGGGGCTACACTGAAGCTTTCTTT
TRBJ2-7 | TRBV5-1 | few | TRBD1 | CASSSPDRTESKEWGYEQYF | TGCGCCAGCAGCTCGCCGGACAGGACTGAGTCTAAGGAATGGGGCTACGAGCAGTACTTC
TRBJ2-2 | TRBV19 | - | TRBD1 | CASSIRTPGTGGFLRTGELFF | TGTGCCAGTAGTATACGGACTCCTGGGACAGGGGGCTTTTTAAGGACCGGGGAGCTGTTTTTT
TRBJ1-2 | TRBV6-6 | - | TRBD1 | CASSWTGSNYGYTF | TGTGCCAGCAGTTGGACAGGGTCAAACTATGGCTACACCTTC
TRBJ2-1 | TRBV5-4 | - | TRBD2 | CASSLAGFRDEQFF | TGTGCCAGCAGCCTAGCGGGGTTCAGGGATGAGCAGTTCTTC
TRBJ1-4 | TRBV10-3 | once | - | CAISTKRATNEKLFF | TGTGCCATCAGTACTAAGAGGGCAACTAATGAAAAACTGTTTTTT
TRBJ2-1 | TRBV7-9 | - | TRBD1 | CASSPQTGEQFF | TGTGCCAGCAGCCCACAAACAGGGGAACAGTTCTTC
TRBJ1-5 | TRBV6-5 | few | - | CATKTGDQPQHF | TGTGCCACCAAGACAGGAGATCAGCCCCAGCATTTT
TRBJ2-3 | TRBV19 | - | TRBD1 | CASSKTGVQRTDTQYF | TGTGCCAGTAGTAAGACAGGGGTTCAAAGGACAGATACGCAGTATTTT